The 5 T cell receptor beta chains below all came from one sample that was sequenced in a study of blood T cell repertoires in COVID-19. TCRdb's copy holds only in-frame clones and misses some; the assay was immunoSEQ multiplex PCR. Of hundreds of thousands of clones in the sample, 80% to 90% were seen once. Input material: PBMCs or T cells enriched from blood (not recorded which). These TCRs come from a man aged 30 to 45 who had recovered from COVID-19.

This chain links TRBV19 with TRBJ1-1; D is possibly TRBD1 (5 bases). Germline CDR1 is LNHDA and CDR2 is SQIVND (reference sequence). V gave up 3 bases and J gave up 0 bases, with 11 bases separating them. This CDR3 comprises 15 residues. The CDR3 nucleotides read TGTGCCAGTAGTATCCTCCGGGGGTTGAACACTGAAGCTTTCTTT. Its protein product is CASSILRGLNTEAFF.

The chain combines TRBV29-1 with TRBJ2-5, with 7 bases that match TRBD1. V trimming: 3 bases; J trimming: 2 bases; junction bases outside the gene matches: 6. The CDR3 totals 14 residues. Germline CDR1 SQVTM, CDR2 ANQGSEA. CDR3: CSVDQDRSQETQYF. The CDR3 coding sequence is TGCAGCGTTGATCAGGACAGGAGTCAAGAGACCCAGTACTTC.

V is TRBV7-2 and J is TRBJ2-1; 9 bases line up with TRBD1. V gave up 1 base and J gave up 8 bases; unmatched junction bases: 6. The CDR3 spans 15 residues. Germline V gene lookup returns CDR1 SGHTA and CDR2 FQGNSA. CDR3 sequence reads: CASSLEGQGSDEQFF. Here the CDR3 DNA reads TGTGCCAGCAGCTTAGAGGGACAGGGCTCGGATGAGCAGTTCTTC.

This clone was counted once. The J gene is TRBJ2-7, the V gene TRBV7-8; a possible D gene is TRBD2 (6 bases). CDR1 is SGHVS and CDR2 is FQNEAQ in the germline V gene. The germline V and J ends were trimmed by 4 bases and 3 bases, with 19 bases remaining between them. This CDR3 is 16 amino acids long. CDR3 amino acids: CASSWALGRDVYEQYF. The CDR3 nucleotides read TGTGCCAGCAGCTGGGCGTTAGGGCGGGATGTCTACGAGCAGTACTTC.

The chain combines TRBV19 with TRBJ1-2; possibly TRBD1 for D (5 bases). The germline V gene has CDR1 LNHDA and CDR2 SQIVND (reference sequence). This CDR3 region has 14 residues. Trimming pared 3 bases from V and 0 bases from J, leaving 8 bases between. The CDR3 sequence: CASSMRGANYGYTF. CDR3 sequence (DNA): TGTGCCAGTAGTATGCGGGGGGCTAACTATGGCTACACCTTC.